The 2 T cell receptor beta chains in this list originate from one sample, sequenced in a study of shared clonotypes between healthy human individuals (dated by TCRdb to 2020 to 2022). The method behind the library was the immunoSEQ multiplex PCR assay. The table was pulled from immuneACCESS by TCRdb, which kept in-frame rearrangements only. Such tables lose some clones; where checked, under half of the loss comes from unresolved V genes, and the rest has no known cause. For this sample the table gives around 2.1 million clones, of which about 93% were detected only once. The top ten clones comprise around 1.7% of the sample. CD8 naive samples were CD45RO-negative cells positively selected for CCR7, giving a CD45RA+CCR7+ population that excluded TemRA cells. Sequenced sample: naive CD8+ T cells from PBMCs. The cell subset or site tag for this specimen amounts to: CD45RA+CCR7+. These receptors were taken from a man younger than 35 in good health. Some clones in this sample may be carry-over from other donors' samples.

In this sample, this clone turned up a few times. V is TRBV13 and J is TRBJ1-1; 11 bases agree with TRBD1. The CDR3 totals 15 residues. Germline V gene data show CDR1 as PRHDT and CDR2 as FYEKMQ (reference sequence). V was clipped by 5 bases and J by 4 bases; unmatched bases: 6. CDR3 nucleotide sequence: TGTGCCAGCAGCACCGCCGGGACAGGGGGCACTGAAGCTTTCTTT. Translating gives CASSTAGTGGTEAFF.

The CDR3 sequence: CASSIHFGSRADQPQHF. The CDR3 coding sequence is TGTGCCAGTAGTATACATTTCGGGTCAAGGGCAGATCAGCCCCAGCATTTT. V usage is TRBV19 and J usage is TRBJ1-5; D is unresolved. The ends were cut back, 2 bases at V and 5 bases at J, with 19 bases in the middle. The CDR3 loop spans 17 amino acids. Germline-derived CDR1 and CDR2 are LNHDA and SQIVND (reference sequence).